This T cell receptor (beta chain) originates from a study of early T cells in non-severe SARS-CoV-2 infection. The CDR3 spans 16 residues. The V gene lost 1 base and the J gene lost 3 bases, with 15 bases spanning the gap. CDR1 and CDR2 from the germline V gene are PRHDT and FYEKMQ (reference sequence). MiXCR was run by TCRdb on the 5' RACE reads, yielding one entry per CDR3 protein. Seen here are roughly 60,000 distinct CDR3 sequences, around 11% observed once, and the top ten hold just under 3%. V is TRBV13 and J is TRBJ2-5; the D gene could be TRBD1 or TRBD2 (5 bases each). The clonotype originates from an adult who was a healthcare worker with PCR-confirmed SARS-CoV-2 infection or an uninfected control (not recorded which). The sequenced sample was whole blood, obtained at baseline. This CDR3 is CASSLVYSGLKETQYF. Here the CDR3 DNA reads TGTGCCAGCAGCTTAGTCTATTCGGGGCTTAAAGAGACCCAGTACTTC. Looking up the rest from reference TRBV13 and TRBJ2-5 gives the full variable domain: AAGVIQSPRHLIKEKRETATLKCYPIPRHDTVYWYQQGPGQDPQFLISFYEKMQSDKGSIPDRFSAQQFSDYHSELNMSSLELGDSALYFCASSLVYSGLKETQYFGPGTRLLVL.